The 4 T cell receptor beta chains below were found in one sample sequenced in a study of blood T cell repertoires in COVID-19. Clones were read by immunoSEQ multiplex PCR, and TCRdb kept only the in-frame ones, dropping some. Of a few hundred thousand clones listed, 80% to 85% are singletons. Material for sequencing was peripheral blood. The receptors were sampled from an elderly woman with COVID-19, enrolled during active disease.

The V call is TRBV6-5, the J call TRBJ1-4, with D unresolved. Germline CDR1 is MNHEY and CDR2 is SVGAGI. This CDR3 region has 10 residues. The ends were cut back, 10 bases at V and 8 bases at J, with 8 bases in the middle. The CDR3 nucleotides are TGTGCCACCGCGGGGGAAAAACTGTTTTTT. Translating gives CATAGEKLFF.

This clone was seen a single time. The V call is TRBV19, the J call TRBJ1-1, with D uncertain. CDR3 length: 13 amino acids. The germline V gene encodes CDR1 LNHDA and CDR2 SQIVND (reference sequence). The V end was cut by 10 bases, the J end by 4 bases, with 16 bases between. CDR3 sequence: CATRHPFGTEAFF. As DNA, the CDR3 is TGTGCCACCAGACACCCTTTCGGCACTGAAGCTTTCTTT. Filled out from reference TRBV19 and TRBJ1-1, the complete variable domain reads DGGITQSPKYLFRKEGQNVTLSCEQNLNHDAMYWYRQDPGQGLRLIYYSQIVNDFQKGDIAEGYSVSREKKESFPLTVTSAQKNPTAFYLCATRHPFGTEAFFGQGTRLTVV.

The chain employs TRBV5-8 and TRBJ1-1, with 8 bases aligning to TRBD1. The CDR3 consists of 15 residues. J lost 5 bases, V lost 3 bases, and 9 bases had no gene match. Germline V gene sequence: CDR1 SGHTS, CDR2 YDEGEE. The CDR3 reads CASSSSGGEGTEAFF. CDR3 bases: TGTGCCAGCAGCTCATCAGGGGGCGAAGGGACTGAAGCTTTCTTT. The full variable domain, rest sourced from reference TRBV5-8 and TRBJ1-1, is EAGVTQSPTHLIKTRGQQATLRCSPISGHTSVYWYQQALGLGLQFLLWYDEGEERNRGNFPPRFSGRQFPNYSSELNVNALELEDSALYLCASSSSGGEGTEAFFGQGTRLTVV.

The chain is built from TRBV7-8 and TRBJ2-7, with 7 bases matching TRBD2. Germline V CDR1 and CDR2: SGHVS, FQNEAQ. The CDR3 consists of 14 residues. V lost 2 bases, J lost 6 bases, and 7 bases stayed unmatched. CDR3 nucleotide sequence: TGTGCCAGCAGCTTAAAATCGGGGGGTGGCGAGCAGTACGTC. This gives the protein CASSLKSGGGEQYV.